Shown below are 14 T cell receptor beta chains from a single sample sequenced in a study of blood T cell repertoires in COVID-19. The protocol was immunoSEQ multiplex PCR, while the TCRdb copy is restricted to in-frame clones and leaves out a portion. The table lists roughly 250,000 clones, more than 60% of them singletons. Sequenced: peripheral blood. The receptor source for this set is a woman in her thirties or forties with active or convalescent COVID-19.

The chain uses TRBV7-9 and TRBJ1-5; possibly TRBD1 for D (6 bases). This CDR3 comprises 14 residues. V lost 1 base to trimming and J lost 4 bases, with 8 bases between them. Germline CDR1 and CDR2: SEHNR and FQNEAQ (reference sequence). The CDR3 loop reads CASSLGDTNQPQHF. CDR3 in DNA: TGTGCCAGCAGCTTAGGGGACACAAATCAGCCCCAGCATTTT.

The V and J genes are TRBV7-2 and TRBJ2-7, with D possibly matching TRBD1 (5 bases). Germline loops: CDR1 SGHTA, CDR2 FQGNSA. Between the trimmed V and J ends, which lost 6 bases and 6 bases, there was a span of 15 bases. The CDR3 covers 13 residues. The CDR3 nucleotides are TGTGCCAGCAGAAAAAGGCAGGGAAGCGAGCAGTACTTC. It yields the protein CASRKRQGSEQYF.

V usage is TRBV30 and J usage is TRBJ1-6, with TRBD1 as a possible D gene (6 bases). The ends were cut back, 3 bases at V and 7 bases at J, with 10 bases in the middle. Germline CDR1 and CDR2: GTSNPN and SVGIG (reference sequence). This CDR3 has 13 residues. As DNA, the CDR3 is TGTGCCTGGAGACAGGGACGGAATTCACCCCTCCACTTT. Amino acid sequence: CAWRQGRNSPLHF.

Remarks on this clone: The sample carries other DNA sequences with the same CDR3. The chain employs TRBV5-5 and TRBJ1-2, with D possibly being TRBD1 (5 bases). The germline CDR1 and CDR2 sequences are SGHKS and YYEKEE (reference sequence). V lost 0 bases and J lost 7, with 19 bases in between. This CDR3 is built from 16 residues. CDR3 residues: CASSLGRGDGGGGYTF. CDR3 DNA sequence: TGTGCCAGCAGCTTGGGGCGGGGAGATGGGGGAGGTGGCTACACCTTC.

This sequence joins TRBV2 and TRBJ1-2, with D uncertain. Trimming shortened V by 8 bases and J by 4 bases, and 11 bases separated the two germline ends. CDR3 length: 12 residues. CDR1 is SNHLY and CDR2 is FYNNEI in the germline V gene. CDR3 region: CASGVSAYGYTF. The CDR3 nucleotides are TGTGCCAGCGGAGTCTCGGCCTATGGCTACACCTTC.

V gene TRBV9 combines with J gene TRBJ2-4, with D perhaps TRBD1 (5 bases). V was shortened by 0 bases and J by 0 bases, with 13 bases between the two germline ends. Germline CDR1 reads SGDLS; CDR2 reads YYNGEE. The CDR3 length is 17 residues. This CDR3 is CASSVGPGPSAKNIQYF. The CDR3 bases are TGTGCCAGCAGCGTAGGGCCAGGGCCCTCAGCCAAAAACATTCAGTACTTC.

CDR3 residues: CASSLTGADTYGYTF. For the CDR3, the DNA is TGTGCCAGCTCACTGACAGGGGCAGATACCTATGGCTACACCTTC. V gene TRBV18 combines with J gene TRBJ1-2, with 8 bases aligning to TRBD1. The trim removed 4 bases at V and 4 bases at J, leaving 8 bases unmatched. Germline loops: CDR1 KGHSH, CDR2 LQKENI. This CDR3 comprises 15 residues. Based on the CDR3 plus reference TRBV18 and TRBJ1-2, the full variable domain is NAGVMQNPRHLVRRRGQEARLRCSPMKGHSHVYWYRQLPEEGLKFMVYLQKENIIDESGMPKERFSAEFPKEGPSILRIQQVVRGDSAAYFCASSLTGADTYGYTFGSGTRLTVV.

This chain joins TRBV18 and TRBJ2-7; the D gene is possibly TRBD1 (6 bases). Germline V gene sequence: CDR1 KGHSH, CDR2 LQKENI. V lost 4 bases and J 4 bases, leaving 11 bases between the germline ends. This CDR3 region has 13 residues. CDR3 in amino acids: CASSRQETYEQYF. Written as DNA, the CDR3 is TGTGCCAGCTCACGACAGGAAACATACGAGCAGTACTTC.

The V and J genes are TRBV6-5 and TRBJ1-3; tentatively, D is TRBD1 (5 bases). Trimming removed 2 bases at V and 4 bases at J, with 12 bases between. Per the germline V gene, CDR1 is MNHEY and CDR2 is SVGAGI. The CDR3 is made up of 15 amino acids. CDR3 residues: CASSYGSGYGNTIYF. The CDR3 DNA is TGTGCCAGCAGTTACGGGTCAGGGTACGGAAACACCATATATTTT.

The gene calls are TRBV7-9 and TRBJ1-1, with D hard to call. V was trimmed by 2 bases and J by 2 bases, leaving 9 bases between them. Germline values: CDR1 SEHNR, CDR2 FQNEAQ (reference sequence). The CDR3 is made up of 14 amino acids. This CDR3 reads CASSLNSGNTEAFF. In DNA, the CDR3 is TGTGCCAGCAGCTTAAACAGTGGAAACACTGAAGCTTTCTTT.

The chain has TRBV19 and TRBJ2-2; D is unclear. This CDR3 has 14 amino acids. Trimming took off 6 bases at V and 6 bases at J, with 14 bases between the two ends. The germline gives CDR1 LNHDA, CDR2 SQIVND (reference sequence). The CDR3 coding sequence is TGTGCCAGTAGCGAACTCAGGCTTTCCGGGGAGCTGTTTTTT. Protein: CASSELRLSGELFF.

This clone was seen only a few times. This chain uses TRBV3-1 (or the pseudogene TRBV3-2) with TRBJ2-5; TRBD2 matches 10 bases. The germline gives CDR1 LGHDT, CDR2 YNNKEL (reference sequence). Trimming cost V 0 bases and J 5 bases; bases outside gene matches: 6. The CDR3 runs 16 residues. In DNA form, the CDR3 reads TGTGCCAGCAGCCAAGATTCACTAGCGGGGTGGGAGACCCAGTACTTC. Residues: CASSQDSLAGWETQYF.

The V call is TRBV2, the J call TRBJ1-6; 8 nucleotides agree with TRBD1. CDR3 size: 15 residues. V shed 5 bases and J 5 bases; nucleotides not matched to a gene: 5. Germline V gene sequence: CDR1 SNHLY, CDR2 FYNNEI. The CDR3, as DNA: TGTGCCAGCAGTCGGCAGGGGGCGAATAATTCACCCCTCCACTTT. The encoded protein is CASSRQGANNSPLHF.

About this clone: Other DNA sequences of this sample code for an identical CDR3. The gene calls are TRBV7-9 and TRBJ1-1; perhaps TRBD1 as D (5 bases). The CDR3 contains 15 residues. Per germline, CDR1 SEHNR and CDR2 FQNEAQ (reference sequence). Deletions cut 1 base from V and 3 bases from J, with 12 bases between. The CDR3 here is CASSLGSGGDTEAFF. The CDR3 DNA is TGTGCCAGCAGCTTAGGTTCTGGGGGGGACACTGAAGCTTTCTTT.